This T cell receptor (beta chain) was captured by sequencing in a study of cytomegalovirus exposure and HLA in healthy donors. Study results and caveats: In vitro experiments confirmed that a few CMV-associated chains were specific for CMV antigens. In a later analysis, specific HLA alleles were associated with 15,000 or so TCR beta sequences at a 0.05 false discovery rate.

The CDR3 consists of 13 residues. Germline V gene data show CDR1 as SGHVS and CDR2 as FQNEAQ. V was cut by 5 bases and J by 1 base, with 8 bases left in between. With 60 Vbeta and 13 Jbeta primers, the PCR was carried out. Sequencing used immunoSEQ multiplex PCR; TCRdb keeps in-frame clones, though not all of them. The data show about 140,000 clones, 73% seen once. This clone has only one observation. No antigen is known for it. The V call is TRBV7-8, the J call TRBJ1-2; D gene uncertain. The specimen sequenced was PBMCs. This receptor was identified in a woman aged 40 to 49 in good health and CMV-seronegative. CDR3 sequence: CASSPGVNYGYTF. The CDR3 DNA is TGTGCCAGCAGCCCGGGAGTTAACTATGGCTACACCTTC. The entire variable domain, with the rest obtained from reference TRBV7-8 and TRBJ1-2, is as follows: GAGVSQSPRYKVAKRGQDVALRCDPISGHVSLFWYQQALGQGPEFLTYFQNEAQLDKSGLPSDRFFAERPEGSVSTLKIQRTQQEDSAVYLCASSPGVNYGYTFGSGTRLTVV.